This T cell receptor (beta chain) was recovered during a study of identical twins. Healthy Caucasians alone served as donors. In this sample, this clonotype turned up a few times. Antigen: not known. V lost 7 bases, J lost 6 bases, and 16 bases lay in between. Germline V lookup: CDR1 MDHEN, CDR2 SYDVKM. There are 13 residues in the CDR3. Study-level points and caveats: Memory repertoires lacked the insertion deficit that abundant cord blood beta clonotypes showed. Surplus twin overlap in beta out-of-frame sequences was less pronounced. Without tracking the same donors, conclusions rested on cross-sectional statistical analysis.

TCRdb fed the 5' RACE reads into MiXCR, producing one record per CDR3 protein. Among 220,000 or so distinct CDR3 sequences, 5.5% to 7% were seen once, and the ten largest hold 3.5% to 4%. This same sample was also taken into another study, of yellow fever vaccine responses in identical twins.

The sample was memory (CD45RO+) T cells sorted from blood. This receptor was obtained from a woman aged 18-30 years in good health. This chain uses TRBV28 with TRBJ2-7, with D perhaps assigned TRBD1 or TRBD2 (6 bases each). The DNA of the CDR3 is TGTGCCAGCAACTCCCTCGGAGGGGGCGAGCAGTACGTC. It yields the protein CASNSLGGGEQYV.